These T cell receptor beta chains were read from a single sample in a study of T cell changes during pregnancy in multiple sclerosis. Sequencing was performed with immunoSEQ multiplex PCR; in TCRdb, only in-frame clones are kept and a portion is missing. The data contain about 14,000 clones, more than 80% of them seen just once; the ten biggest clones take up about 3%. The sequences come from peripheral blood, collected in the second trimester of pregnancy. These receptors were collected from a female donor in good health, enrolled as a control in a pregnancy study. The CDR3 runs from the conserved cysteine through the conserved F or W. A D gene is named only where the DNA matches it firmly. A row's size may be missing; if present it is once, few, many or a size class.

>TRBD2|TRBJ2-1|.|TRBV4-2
TGTGCCAGCAGCCACGCTTCATGGGCGGGGGGGCCCTACAATGAGCAGTTCTTC
CASSHASWAGGPYNEQFF
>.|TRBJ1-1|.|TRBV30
TGTGCCTGGAGTAGCGGGGGGCTAGCTTTCTTT
CAWSSGGLAFF
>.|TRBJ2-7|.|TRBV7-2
TGTGCCAGCAGCCACCCCCCCCGGGGAGCGGGTAGCTCCTACGAGCAGTACTTC
CASSHPPRGAGSSYEQYF
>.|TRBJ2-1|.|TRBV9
TGTGCCAGCAGCGTCGGGGAATCCTACAATGAGCAGTTCTTC
CASSVGESYNEQFF
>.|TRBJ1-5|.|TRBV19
TGTGCCAGTAGTATGACTCTCGATCAGCCCCAGCATTTT
CASSMTLDQPQHF
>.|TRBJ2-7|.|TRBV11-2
TGTGCCAGCAGCCCGACTGTCTACGAGCAGTACTTC
CASSPTVYEQYF
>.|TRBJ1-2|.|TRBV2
TGTGCCAGCAGTGAAGCTAGAACAGCTGTGGGCTACACCTTC
CASSEARTAVGYTF
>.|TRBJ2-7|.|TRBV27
TGTGCCAGCAGTTTATGGGTCAGACACTACGAGCAGTACTTC
CASSLWVRHYEQYF
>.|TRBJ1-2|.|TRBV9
TGTGCCAGCAGCGTAACCCGGGGCGCCGGGGGCTATGGCTACACCTTC
CASSVTRGAGGYGYTF
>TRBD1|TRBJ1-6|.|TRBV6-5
TGTGCCAGCAGTACAGGGGGCGGTTCACCCCTCCACTTT
CASSTGGGSPLHF
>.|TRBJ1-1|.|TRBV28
TGTGCCAGCAGTTTGAGTTTTGAAGCTTTCTTT
CASSLSFEAFF
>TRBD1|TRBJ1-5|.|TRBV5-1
TGCGCCAGCAGCTTAAGGACAGGGGGGGATCAGCCCCAGCATTTT
CASSLRTGGDQPQHF
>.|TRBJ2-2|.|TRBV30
TGTGCCTGGGGACGAGGGAGTCGCACCGGGGAGCTGTTTTTT
CAWGRGSRTGELFF
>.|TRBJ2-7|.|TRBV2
TGTGCCAGCAGCTTACAGGGTTACGAGCAGTACTTC
CASSLQGYEQYF
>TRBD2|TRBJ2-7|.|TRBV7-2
TGTGCCAGCAGCCACCCTAGCGGGGGGGCCTACGAGCAGTACTTC
CASSHPSGGAYEQYF
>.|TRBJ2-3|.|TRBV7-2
TGTGCCAGCAGCTTAGCCCGAGAGAATACGCAGTATTTT
CASSLARENTQYF
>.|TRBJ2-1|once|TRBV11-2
TGTGCCAGCAGCCTTCTTAGGAGAGCCTCCAATGAGCAGTTCTTC
CASSLLRRASNEQFF
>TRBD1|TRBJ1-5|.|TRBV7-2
TGTGCCAGCAGCTTGGGACAGGGGGCCGGTCAGCCCCAGCATTTT
CASSLGQGAGQPQHF
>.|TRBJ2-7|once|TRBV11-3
TGTGCCAGCAGCGAGACTAGTTCACCTTACTACGAGCAGTACTTC
CASSETSSPYYEQYF
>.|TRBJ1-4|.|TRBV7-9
TGTGCCAGCAGCTTAGAGCGGGGGACCACTAATGAAAAACTGTTTTTT
CASSLERGTTNEKLFF
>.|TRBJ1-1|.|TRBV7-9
TGTGCCAGCAGCTTAAGGGGGAACACTGAAGCTTTCTTT
CASSLRGNTEAFF
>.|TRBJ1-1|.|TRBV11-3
TGTGCCAGCAGCTTCAGGACTCGAACTGAAGCTTTCTTT
CASSFRTRTEAFF
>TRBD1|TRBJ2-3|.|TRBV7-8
TGTGCCAGCAGCTTAGCCCTACAGACAGGGAGTGGCACAGATACGCAGTATTTT
CASSLALQTGSGTDTQYF
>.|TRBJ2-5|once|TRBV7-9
TGTGCCAGCATCTACATGGCGGGGGCGGAGGAGACCCAGTACTTC
CASIYMAGAEETQYF
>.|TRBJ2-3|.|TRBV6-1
TGTGCCAGCAGTCAAGGATCCAGAAAAGGCACAGATACGCAGTATTTT
CASSQGSRKGTDTQYF
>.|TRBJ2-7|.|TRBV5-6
TGTGCCAGCAGCTCTTCGGGGTTCGAGCAGTACTTC
CASSSSGFEQYF
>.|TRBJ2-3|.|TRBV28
TGTGCCAGCAGTCCCCCCCTCGGCACAGATACGCAGTATTTT
CASSPPLGTDTQYF
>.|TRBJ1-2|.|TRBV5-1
TGCGCCAGCAGCCAAGAAGGGGCCAACTATGGCTACACCTTC
CASSQEGANYGYTF
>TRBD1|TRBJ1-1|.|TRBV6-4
TGTGCCAGCAGTTCAGGGGGCTCGGGCACTGAAGCTTTCTTT
CASSSGGSGTEAFF
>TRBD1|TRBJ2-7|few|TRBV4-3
TGCGCCAGCAGCCGCCAAATCCCCGGGACAGGGTTTCGCGAGCAGTACTTC
CASSRQIPGTGFREQYF
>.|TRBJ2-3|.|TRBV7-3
TGTGCCAGCAGCTCGACCTCGGGTGCAGATACGCAGTATTTT
CASSSTSGADTQYF
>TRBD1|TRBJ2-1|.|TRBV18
TGTGCCAGCTCACCTCCTGCGGGACAGGGAATCGATGAGCAGTTCTTC
CASSPPAGQGIDEQFF
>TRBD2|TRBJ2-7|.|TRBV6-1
TGTGCCAGCAGTACATGGACTAGCGGGAGGAACGAGCAGTACTTC
CASSTWTSGRNEQYF
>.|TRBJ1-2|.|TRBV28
TGTGCCAGCAGGACACCGGGGAGTTATGGCTACACCTTC
CASRTPGSYGYTF
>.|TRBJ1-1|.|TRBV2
TGTGCCAGCAGTGAAGCCCCCCGAGGCAAGACTGAAGCTTTCTTT
CASSEAPRGKTEAFF
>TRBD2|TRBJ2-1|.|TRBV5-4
TGTGCCAGCAGCTTGGAGGGACTAGGGGGCAATGAGCAGTTCTTC
CASSLEGLGGNEQFF
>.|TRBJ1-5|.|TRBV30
TGTGCCTGGAGTGTGTGGGGGGGAAATCAGCCCCAGCATTTT
CAWSVWGGNQPQHF
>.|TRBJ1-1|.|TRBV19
TGTGCCAGTAAGCTAGGGGGGGAAAACACTGAAGCTTTCTTT
CASKLGGENTEAFF
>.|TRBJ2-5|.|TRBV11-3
TGTGCCAGCAGCTCGAGACAGATGCTACAAGAGACCCAGTACTTC
CASSSRQMLQETQYF
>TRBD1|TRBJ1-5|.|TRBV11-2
TGTGCCAGCAGTCTCCGCCCCGGGACAGATCTCACGGATCAGCCCCAGCATTTT
CASSLRPGTDLTDQPQHF
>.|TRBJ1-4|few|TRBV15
TGTGCCACCAGCAGAGCGGGACAATCTAATGAAAAACTGTTTTTT
CATSRAGQSNEKLFF